This T cell receptor beta chain came from a study of tumor-infiltrating lymphocytes in primary liver carcinoma. Looking at the study overall: Tumor staging was T1-T3 N0M0; sizes spanned about 4.2 to 11 cm across.

Starting material of about 0.45 ug total RNA yielded TCR beta cDNA via a constant-region primer. Three nested multiplex PCR rounds, a slightly modified ARM-PCR, produced the libraries for TCR beta. TCRdb used MiXCR to reprocess the multiplex PCR reads, holding one entry per CDR3 protein. The data hold fewer than 200,000 distinct CDR3 sequences, with just under 85% observed a single time. Both RNA and DNA were isolated together from around 20-30 mg of bulk tissue that had not been sorted. Patients' primary liver carcinoma was surgically resected. Five separate regions per tumor were sampled. This clonotype has a single count. The junction differs from germline at one of its ends, possibly a read error. Material: tumor tissue from primary liver carcinoma. The source of this sequence is a man in his forties or fifties with primary liver carcinoma and hepatitis B virus infection.

CDR3 amino acids: CASSQDLRGRSEKLFF. The CDR3 nucleotides read TGCGCCAGCAGTCAAGATCTTAGGGGACGAAGTGAAAAACTGTTTTTT. The chain has TRBV4-3 and TRBJ1-4, with a tentative D call TRBD1 (5 bases). The length of the CDR3 is 16 residues. The germline V gene encodes CDR1 LGHNA and CDR2 YSLEER.